This T cell receptor beta chain was observed in a study of T cells after yellow fever vaccination (dated by TCRdb to between 2019 and 2020). Turning to the overall study: The SMART-Seq v4 Ultra Low Input RNA kit was used to prepare libraries from fractions with low cell numbers. To track T-cell clones before and after primary and booster YFV17D yellow fever vaccination, bulk TCR alpha and beta repertoires were sequenced longitudinally. Two healthy male donors, one aged 18 to 29 and one aged 30 to 40 years, made up the cohort. Blood was collected at multiple timepoints before and after primary and secondary immunization, and bulk PBMC replicates and cell subsets were isolated. Overall results and qualifications from the work: Because abundant contaminating clonotypes from the bulk population could be contained in FACS-sorted repertoires, computational filtering was required. After the booster, most clones that had expanded after primary vaccination were detected again (almost 97% of CD4 and over 75% of CD8), suggesting broad maintenance of memory. A small fraction of clonotypes appeared in both the CD4 and CD8 compartments, likely as a result of convergent recombination. The study included only a couple of donors, which limits how far the findings can be generalized. Compared with the primary T-cell response, the secondary T-cell response was weaker but faster, peaking on day 5 rather than day 15.

The data were produced on an Illumina NovaSeq 6000. TCR cDNA was made using 5'RACE template switching, a step that added a universal primer site and unique molecular identifiers. Priming for cDNA synthesis came from both the TCR alpha and TCR beta constant segments. Two PCR steps were used to amplify libraries, with sample barcodes and sequencing adapters being added in the second step. Libraries were sequenced on Illumina HiSeq 2500 (2x100 bp) or NovaSeq (2x150 bp). The study's own analysis went as follows. MIGEC was used to demultiplex reads and collapse the reads into UMI consensus sequences, and MiXCR was used for V(D)J alignment. Using edgeR on replicate PBMC samples, clonotypes were called vaccine-responding if FDR was below 0.01 and the log2 fold change was above 5 up to day 15. Bulk clonotypes were assigned CD4 or CD8 identity according to which sequenced CD4 or CD8 repertoire held them at higher abundance. TCRdb reran the public reads through fastp at Q25 and MiXCR, keeping productive beta chains. Rows with a matching CDR3 protein are joined into one entry that keeps the most common DNA and genes. It is TCRdb's table, rather than the study itself, that gives the V and J calls and clone size. Across this sample there are 250,000 to 400,000 distinct CDR3 sequences, with 4.1% seen only once. The ten most abundant clones make up around 23% of the sample.

This sample's treatment or condition label indicates: live attenuated yellow fever vaccine strain. At each blood-draw timepoint, two biological replicates of bulk PBMCs were obtained. A standard Ficoll-Paque protocol was used to isolate PBMCs from peripheral blood. TriZol was used to extract RNA from bulk PBMCs, from CD4 and CD8 fractions, and from dextramer-positive and dextramer-negative fractions. This clonotype appeared many times. Its antigen has not been determined. Base qualities are not at hand, and no much larger clone is one base apart. Taken from cysteine to phenylalanine, the CDR3 has 15 residues. CDR3 DNA is the only sequence kept; it has 45 bases, read in frame from the first base. Here V drops 8 bases and J drops 2 bases, and the junction holds 8 bases not matched to any gene.

The sample consisted of PBMCs, taken 5 days after the yellow fever booster vaccination. This clonotype was sampled from a man aged 18 to 29 who received the YFV17D yellow fever vaccine. The chain is encoded by TRBV12-3 or TRBV12-4 joined to TRBJ2-2; 7 nucleotides in the junction match TRBD1. The nucleotides read TGTGCCAGCGGCACAGGGGCACCAAACACCGGGGAGCTGTTTTTT. Its translation reads: CASGTGAPNTGELFF.